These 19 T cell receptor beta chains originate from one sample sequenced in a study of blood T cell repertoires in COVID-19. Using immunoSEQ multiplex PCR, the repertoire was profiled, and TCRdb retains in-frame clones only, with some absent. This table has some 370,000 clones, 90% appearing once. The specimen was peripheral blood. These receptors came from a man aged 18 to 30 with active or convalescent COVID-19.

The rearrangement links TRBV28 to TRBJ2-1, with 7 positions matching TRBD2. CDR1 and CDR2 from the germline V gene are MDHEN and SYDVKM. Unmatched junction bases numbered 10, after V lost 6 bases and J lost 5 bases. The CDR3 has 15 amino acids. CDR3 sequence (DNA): TGTGCCAGCAGCAGAGCGGGACTACAACACAATGAGCAGTTCTTC. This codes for CASSRAGLQHNEQFF.

The CDR3 is CASSLEGLKNSPLHF. The CDR3 DNA reads TGTGCCAGTAGTTTGGAGGGGCTGAAGAATTCACCCCTCCACTTT. The gene calls are TRBV19 and TRBJ1-6; TRBD1 is a possible D gene (5 bases). Germline assignment: CDR1 LNHDA and CDR2 SQIVND (reference sequence). Trimming left V 5 bases short and J 7 bases short, with 15 bases between. The CDR3 is 15 amino acids.

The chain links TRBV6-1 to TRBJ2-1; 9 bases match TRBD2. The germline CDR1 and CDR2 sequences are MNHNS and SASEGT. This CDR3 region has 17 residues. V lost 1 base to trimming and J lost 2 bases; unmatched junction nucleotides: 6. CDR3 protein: CASSEGRGRGPYNEQFF. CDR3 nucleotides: TGTGCCAGCAGTGAAGGGCGCGGGAGGGGGCCCTACAATGAGCAGTTCTTC.

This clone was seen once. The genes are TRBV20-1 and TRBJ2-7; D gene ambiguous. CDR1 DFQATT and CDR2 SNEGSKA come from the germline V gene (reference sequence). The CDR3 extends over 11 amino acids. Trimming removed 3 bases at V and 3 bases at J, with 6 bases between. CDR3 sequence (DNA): TGCAGTGCTAGTCCCAGCTACGAGCAGTACTTC. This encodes CSASPSYEQYF.

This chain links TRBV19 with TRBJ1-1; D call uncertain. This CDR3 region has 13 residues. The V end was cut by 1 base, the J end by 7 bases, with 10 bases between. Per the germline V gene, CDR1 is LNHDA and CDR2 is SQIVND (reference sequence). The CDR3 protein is CASSIAPEVEAFF. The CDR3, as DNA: TGTGCCAGTAGTATAGCCCCAGAAGTTGAAGCTTTCTTT.

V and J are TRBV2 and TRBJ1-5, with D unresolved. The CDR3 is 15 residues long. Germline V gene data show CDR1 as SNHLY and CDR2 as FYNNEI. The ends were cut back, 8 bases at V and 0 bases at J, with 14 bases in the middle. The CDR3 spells CASSTRRDSNQPQHF. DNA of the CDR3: TGTGCCAGCTCTACGCGGAGGGATAGCAATCAGCCCCAGCATTTT.

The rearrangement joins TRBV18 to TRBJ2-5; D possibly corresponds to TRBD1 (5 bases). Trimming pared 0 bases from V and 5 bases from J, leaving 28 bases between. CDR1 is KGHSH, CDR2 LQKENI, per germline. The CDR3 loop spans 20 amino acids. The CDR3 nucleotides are TGTGCCAGCTCACCACCGTATTCAGGGTCAGATTGGCTAGACCGGGAGACCCAGTACTTC. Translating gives CASSPPYSGSDWLDRETQYF.

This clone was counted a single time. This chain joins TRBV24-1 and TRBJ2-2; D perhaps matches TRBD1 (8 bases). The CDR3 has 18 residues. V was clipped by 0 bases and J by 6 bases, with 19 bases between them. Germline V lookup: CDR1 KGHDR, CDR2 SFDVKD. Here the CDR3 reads CATSDLRGGDRRAGELFF. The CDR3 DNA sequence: TGTGCCACCAGTGATTTGCGTGGGGGGGACAGGAGGGCCGGGGAGCTGTTTTTT.

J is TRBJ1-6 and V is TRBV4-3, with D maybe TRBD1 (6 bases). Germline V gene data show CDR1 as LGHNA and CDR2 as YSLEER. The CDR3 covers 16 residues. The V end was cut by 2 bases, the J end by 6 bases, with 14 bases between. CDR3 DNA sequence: TGCGCCAGCAGCCAACCAATACAGGGTAGTAATTCACCCCTCCACTTT. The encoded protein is CASSQPIQGSNSPLHF.

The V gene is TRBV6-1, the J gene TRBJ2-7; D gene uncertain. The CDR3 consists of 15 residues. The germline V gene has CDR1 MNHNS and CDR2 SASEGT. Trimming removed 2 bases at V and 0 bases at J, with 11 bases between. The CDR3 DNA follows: TGTGCCAGCAGTGAAATGGAACAGATCTCCTACGAGCAGTACTTC. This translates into CASSEMEQISYEQYF.

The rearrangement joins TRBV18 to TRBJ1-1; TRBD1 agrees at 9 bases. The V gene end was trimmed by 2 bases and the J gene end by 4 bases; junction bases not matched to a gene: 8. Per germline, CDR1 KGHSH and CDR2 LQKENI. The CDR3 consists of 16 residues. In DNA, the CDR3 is TGTGCCAGCTCACCAACGACAGGGGGAGTGGGCACTGAAGCTTTCTTT. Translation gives CASSPTTGGVGTEAFF.

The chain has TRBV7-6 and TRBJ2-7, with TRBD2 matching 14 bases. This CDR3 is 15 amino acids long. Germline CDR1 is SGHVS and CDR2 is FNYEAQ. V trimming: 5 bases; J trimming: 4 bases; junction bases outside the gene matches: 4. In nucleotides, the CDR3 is TGTGCCAGCAGCCCGGGACTAGCGGGGGTATACGAGCAGTACTTC. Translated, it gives CASSPGLAGVYEQYF.

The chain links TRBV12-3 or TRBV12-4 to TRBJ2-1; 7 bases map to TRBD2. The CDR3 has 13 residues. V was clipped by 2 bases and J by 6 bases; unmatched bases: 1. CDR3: CASSLWGGNEQFF. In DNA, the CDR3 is TGTGCCAGCAGTTTATGGGGGGGCAATGAGCAGTTCTTC.

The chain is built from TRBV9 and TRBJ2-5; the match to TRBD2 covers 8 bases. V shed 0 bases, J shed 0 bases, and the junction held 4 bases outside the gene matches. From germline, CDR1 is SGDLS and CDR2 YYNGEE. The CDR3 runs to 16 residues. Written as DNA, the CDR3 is TGTGCCAGCAGCGTAGGCGTAGCGGGGCACCAAGAGACCCAGTACTTC. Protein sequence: CASSVGVAGHQETQYF.

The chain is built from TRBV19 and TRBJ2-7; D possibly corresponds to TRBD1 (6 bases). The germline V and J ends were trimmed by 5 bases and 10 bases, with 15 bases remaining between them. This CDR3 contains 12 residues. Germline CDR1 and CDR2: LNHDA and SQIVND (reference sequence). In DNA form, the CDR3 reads TGTGCCAGTAGTGTTTGGAAGGGGGAACAGTACTTC. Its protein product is CASSVWKGEQYF.

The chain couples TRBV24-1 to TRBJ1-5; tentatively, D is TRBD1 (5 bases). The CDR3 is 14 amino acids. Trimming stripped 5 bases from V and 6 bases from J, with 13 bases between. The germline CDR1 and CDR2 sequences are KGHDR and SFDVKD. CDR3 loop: CATSGRGISQPQHF. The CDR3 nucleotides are TGTGCCACCAGTGGAAGGGGAATAAGTCAGCCCCAGCATTTT.

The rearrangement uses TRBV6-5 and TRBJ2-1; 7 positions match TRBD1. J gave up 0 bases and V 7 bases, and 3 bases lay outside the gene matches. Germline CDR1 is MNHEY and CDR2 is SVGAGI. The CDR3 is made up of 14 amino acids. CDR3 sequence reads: CASKQGSSYNEQFF. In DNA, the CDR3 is TGTGCCAGCAAACAGGGGAGCTCCTACAATGAGCAGTTCTTC.

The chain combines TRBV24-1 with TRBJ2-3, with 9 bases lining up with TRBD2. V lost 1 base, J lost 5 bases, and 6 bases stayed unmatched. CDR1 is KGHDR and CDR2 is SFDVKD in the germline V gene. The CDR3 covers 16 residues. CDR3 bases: TGTGCCACCAGTGATTTTCTGAGCGGGGGGAAAGATACGCAGTATTTT. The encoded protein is CATSDFLSGGKDTQYF.

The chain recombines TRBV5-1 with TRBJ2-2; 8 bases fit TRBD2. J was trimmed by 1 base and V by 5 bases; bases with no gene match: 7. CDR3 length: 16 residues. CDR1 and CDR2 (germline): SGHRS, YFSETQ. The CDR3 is CASRSSGGRNTGELFF. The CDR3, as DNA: TGCGCCAGCAGGTCAAGCGGGGGCCGGAACACCGGGGAGCTGTTTTTT.